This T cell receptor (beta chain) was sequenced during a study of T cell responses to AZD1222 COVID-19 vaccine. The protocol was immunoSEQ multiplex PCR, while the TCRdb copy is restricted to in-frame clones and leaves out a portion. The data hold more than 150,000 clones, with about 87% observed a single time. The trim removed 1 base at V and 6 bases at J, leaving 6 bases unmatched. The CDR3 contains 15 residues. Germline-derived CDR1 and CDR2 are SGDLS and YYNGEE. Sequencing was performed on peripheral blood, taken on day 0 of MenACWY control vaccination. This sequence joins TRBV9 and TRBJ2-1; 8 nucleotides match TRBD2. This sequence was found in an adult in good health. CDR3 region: CASSVYWTSFNEQFF. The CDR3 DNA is TGTGCCAGCAGCGTATACTGGACTAGCTTCAATGAGCAGTTCTTC. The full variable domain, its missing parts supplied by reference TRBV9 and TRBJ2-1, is DSGVTQTPKHLITATGQRVTLRCSPRSGDLSVYWYQQSLDQGLQFLIQYYNGEERAKGNILERFSAQQFPDLHSELNLSSLELGDSALYFCASSVYWTSFNEQFFGPGTRLTVL.